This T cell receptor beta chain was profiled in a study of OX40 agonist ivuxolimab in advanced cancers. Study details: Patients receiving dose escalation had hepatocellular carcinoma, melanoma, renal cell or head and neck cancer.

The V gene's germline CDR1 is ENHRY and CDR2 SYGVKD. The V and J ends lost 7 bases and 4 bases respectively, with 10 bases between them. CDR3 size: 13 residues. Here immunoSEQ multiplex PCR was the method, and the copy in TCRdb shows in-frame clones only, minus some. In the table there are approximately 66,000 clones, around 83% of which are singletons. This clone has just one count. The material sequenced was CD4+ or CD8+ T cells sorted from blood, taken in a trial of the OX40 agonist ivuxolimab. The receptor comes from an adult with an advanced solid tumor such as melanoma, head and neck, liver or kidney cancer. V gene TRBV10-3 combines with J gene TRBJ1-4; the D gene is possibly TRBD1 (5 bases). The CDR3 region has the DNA TGTGCCATCAAGGGGACCTATAATGAAAAACTGTTTTTT. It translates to CAIKGTYNEKLFF.